This T cell receptor (beta chain) was profiled in a study of sequential checkpoint blockade in melanoma. Germline V lookup: CDR1 LNHDA, CDR2 SQIVND (reference sequence). V gave up 5 bases and J gave up 4 bases; unmatched junction bases: 10. The CDR3 is 17 amino acids. Assay: immunoSEQ multiplex PCR; the TCRdb copy retains only in-frame clones and omits some. The repertoire includes 15,000 to 20,000 clones, roughly 70% of them detected once, and roughly an eighth sits in the top ten. Sample treatment: randomized to nivolumab then ipilimumab (arm A) or the reverse (arm B). Live CD3+CD8+ CD19− CD56− cells were sorted from PBMCs.

The receptor's source is a human donor with melanoma. The gene calls are TRBV19 and TRBJ2-3; 12 positions match TRBD2. This specimen consisted of CD8+ T cells sorted from blood (inferred from file names), obtained from a patient given nivolumab and ipilimumab in sequence. CDR3 in amino acids: CASSSSGRAHFSDTQYF. DNA for the CDR3: TGTGCCAGTAGTTCTAGCGGGAGGGCCCATTTTTCAGATACGCAGTATTTT.